A selection of T cell receptor beta chains follows, all from one sample in a study of blood T cell repertoires in COVID-19. Only in-frame clones appear in the TCRdb table, and some are missing; sequencing was by immunoSEQ multiplex PCR. The sample yields 200,000 or so clones, almost 80% seen once. Material: peripheral blood. These receptors were obtained from a man aged 55 to 70 with active or convalescent COVID-19. CDR3s leave out the opening cysteine and the closing phenylalanine or tryptophan. Each record gives: V gene, CDR3 protein.

v_gene: TRBV27; CDR3aa: ASSLVANQPQH
v_gene: TRBV28; CDR3aa: ASSAHGRTGEQF
v_gene: TRBV5-1; CDR3aa: ASSTDSPSHYEQY
v_gene: TRBV5-1; CDR3aa: ASSLDATGPYGYT
v_gene: TRBV4-3; CDR3aa: ASSQDRAYEQY
v_gene: TRBV11-1; CDR3aa: ASSRLVQETQY
v_gene: TRBV5-5; CDR3aa: ASSLEYFRSYEQY
v_gene: TRBV29-1; CDR3aa: SVEGLVRETQY
v_gene: TRBV20-1; CDR3aa: SASKPGETQY
v_gene: TRBV28; CDR3aa: ASSFSGQFNLDTQY
v_gene: TRBV10-3; CDR3aa: AISEPVVTTEQY